This T cell receptor beta chain originates from a study of CD8 T cells in ankylosing spondylitis. TCRdb fed the 5' RACE reads into MiXCR, producing one record per CDR3 protein. The sample includes around 340,000 distinct CDR3 sequences, roughly 14% of them seen just once. This clonotype was counted only a few times. Its target is unknown. The study, taken as a whole, reports: As reported, disease-linked clones showed significant enrichment in matched ankylosing spondylitis synovial fluid. It appeared that ankylosing spondylitis blood was characterized by a TCR beta motif of fewer than 10 highly homologous variants.

Trimming cost V 3 bases and J 2 bases, with 9 bases left between them. CDR1 MDHEN and CDR2 SYDVKM come from the germline V gene. CDR3 length: 14 amino acids. This receptor was identified in a male donor with ankylosing spondylitis or in good health (not recorded which). The sample consisted of blood, either unsorted or a sorted T cell fraction (not recorded which). The chain couples TRBV28 to TRBJ2-3; no firm D call. CDR3 sequence (DNA): TGTGCCAGCAGTTTGCGGCCCCTCACAGATACGCAGTATTTT. Translating it yields CASSLRPLTDTQYF.